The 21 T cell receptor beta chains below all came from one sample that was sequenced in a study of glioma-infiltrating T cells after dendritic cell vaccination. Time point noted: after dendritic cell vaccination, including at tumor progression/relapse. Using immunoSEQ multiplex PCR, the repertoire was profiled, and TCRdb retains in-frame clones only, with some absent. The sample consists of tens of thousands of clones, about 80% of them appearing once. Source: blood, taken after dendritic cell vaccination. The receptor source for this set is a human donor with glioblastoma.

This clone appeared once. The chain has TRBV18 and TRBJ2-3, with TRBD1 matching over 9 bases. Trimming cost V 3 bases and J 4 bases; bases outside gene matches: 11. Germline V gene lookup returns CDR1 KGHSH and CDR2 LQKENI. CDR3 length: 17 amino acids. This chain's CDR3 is CASSPRPATGGSDTQYF. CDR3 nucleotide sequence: TGTGCCAGCTCACCTCGGCCTGCAACAGGGGGCTCAGATACGCAGTATTTT.

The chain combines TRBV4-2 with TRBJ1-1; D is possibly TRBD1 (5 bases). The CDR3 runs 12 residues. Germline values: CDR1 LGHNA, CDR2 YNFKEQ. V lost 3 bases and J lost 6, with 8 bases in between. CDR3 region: CASSHTGPEAFF. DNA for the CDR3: TGTGCCAGCAGCCACACAGGCCCTGAAGCTTTCTTT.

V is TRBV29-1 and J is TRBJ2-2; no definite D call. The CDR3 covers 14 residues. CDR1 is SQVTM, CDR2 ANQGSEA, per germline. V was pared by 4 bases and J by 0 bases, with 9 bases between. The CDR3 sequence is CSVAKTANTGELFF. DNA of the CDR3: TGCAGCGTTGCTAAAACAGCGAACACCGGGGAGCTGTTTTTT.

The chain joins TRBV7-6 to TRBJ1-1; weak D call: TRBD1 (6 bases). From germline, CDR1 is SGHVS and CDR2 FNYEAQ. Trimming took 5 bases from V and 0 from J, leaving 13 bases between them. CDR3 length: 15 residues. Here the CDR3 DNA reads TGTGCCAGCAGCCCATACAGGGTCATGAACACTGAAGCTTTCTTT. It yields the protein CASSPYRVMNTEAFF.

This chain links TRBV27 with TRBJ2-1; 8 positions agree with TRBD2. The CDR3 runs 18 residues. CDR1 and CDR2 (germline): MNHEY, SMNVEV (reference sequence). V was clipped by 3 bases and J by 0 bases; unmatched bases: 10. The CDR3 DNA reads TGTGCCAGCAGTTTCCTCTACCGGGAGGGAAGCTCCTACAATGAGCAGTTCTTC. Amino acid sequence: CASSFLYREGSSYNEQFF.

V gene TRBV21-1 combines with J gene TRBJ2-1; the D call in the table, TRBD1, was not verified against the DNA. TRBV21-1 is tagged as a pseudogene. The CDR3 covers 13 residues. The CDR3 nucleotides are TGTGCCAGCAGCAAAGGGGGCGGTGGGGAGCAGTTCTTC. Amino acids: CASSKGGGGEQFF.

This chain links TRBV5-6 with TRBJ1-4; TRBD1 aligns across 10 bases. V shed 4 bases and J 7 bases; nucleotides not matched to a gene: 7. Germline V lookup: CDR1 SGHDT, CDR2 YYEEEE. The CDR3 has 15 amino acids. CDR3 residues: CASSPGQGEGEKLFF. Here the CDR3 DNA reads TGTGCCAGCAGCCCAGGACAGGGGGAAGGTGAAAAACTGTTTTTT. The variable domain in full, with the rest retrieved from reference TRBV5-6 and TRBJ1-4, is DAGVTQSPTHLIKTRGQQVTLRCSPKSGHDTVSWYQQALGQGPQFIFQYYEEEERQRGNFPDRFSGHQFPNYSSELNVNALLLGDSALYLCASSPGQGEGEKLFFGSGTQLSVL.

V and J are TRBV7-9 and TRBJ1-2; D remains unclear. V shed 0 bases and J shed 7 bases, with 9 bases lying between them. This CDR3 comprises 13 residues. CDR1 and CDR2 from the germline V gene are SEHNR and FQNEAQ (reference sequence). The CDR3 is CASSLALLSGYTF. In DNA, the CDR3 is TGTGCCAGCAGCTTAGCGCTTCTGAGTGGCTACACCTTC.

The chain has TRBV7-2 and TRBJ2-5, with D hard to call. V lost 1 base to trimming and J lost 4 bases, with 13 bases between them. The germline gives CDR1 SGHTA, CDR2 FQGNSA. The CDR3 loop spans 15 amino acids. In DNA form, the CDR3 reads TGTGCCAGCAGCTTAGACGGTGGTAGATCAGAGACCCAGTACTTC. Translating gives CASSLDGGRSETQYF.

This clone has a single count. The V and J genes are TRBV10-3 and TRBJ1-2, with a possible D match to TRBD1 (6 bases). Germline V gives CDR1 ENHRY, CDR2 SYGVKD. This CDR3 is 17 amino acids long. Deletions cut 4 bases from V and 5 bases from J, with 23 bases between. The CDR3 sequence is CAISVGGRGRLIYGYTF. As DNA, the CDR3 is TGTGCCATCAGTGTAGGGGGTCGGGGACGGCTGATATATGGCTACACCTTC.

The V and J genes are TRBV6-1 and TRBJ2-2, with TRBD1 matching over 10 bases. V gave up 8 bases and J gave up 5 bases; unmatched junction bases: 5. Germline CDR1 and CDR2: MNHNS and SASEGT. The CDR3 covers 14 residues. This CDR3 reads CASGTGVMTGELFF. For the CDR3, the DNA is TGTGCCAGCGGGACAGGGGTAATGACCGGGGAGCTGTTTTTT.

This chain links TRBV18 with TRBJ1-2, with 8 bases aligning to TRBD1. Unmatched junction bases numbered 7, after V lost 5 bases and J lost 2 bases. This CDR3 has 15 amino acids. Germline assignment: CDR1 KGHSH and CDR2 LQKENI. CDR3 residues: CASSTGQVGNYGYTF. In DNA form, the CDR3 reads TGTGCCAGCTCAACGGGACAGGTTGGGAACTATGGCTACACCTTC.

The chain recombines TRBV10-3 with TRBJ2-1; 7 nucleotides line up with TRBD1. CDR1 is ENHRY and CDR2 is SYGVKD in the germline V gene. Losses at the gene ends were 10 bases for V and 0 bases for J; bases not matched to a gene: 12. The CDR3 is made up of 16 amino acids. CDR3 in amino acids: CATRDSEGSSYNEQFF. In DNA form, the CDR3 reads TGTGCCACCCGGGACAGCGAGGGAAGCTCCTACAATGAGCAGTTCTTC.

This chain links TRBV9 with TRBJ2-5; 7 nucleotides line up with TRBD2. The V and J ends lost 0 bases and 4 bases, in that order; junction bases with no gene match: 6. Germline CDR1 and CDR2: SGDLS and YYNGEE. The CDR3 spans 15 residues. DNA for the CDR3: TGTGCCAGCAGCGTAGACCCAGCGGGGCCAGAGACCCAGTACTTC. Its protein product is CASSVDPAGPETQYF.

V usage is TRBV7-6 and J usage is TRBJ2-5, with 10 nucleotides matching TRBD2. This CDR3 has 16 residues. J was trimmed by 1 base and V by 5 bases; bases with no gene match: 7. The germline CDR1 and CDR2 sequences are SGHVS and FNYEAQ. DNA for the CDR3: TGTGCCAGCAGCCCCCGGTCTAGCGGGGGCCAAGAGACCCAGTACTTC. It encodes CASSPRSSGGQETQYF.

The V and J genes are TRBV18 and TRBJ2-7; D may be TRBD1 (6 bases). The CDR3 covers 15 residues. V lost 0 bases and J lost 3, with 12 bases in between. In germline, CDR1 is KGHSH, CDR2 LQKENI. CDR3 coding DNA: TGTGCCAGCTCACCACCGGGGGCCAGTTTCTACGAGCAGTACTTC. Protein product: CASSPPGASFYEQYF. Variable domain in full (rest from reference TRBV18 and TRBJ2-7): NAGVMQNPRHLVRRRGQEARLRCSPMKGHSHVYWYRQLPEEGLKFMVYLQKENIIDESGMPKERFSAEFPKEGPSILRIQQVVRGDSAAYFCASSPPGASFYEQYFGPGTRLTVT.

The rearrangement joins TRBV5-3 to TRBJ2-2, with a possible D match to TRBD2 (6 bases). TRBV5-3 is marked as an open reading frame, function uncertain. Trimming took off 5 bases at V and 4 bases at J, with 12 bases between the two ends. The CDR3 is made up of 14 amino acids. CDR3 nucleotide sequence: TGTGCCAGAAGACCCCCGGGGGTCACCGGGGAGCTGTTTTTT. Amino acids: CARRPPGVTGELFF.

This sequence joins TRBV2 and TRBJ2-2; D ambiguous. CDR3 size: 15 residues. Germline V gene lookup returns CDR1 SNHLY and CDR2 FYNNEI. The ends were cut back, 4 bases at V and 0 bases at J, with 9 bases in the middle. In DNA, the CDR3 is TGTGCCAGCAGTGGGGCAGTCGCGAACACCGGGGAGCTGTTTTTT. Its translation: CASSGAVANTGELFF.

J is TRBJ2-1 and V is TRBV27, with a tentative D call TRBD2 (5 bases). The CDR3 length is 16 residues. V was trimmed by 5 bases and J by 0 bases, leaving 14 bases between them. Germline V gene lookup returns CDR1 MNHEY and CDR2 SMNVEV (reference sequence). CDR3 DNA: TGTGCCAGCAGTCTCCTACGGGGTAGCTCCTACAATGAGCAGTTCTTC. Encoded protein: CASSLLRGSSYNEQFF.

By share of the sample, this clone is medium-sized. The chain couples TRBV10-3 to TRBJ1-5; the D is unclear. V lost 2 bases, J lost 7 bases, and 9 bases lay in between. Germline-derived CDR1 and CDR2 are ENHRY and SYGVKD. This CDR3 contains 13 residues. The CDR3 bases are TGTGCCATCAGTGAGAACCCCGGGCAGCCCCAGCATTTT. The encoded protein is CAISENPGQPQHF.

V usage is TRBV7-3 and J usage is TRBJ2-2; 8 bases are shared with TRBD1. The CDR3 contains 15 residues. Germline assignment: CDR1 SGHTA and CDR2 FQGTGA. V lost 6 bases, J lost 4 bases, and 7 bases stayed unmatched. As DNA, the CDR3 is TGTGCCAGCAGATTGAGTACAGGGGGCACCGGGGAGCTGTTTTTT. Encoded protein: CASRLSTGGTGELFF.